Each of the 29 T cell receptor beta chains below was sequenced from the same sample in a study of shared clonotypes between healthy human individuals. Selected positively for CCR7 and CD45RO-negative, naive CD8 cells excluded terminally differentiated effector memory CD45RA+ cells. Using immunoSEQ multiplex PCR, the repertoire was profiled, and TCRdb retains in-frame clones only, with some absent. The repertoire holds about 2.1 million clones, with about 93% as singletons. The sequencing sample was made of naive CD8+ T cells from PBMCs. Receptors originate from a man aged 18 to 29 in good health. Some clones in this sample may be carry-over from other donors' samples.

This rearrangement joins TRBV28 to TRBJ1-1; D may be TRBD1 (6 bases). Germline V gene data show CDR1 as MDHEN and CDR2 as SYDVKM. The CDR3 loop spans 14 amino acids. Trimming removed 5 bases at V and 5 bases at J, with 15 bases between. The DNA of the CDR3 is TGTGCCAGCAGTCTGGACAGTTTGCAAACTGAAGCTTTCTTT. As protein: CASSLDSLQTEAFF.

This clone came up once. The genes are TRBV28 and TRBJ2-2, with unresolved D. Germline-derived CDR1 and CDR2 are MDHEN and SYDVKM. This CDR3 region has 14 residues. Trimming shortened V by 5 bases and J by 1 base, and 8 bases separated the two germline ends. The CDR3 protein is CASSPSQNTGELFF. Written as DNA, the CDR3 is TGTGCCAGCAGTCCCAGCCAGAACACCGGGGAGCTGTTTTTT. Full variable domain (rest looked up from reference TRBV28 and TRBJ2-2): DVKVTQSSRYLVKRTGEKVFLECVQDMDHENMFWYRQDPGLGLRLIYFSYDVKMKEKGDIPEGYSVSREKKERFSLILESASTNQTSMYLCASSPSQNTGELFFGEGSRLTVL.

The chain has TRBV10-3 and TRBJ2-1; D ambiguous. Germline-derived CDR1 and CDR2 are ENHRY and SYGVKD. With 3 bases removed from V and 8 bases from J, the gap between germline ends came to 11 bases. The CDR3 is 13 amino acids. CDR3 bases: TGTGCCATCAGTGACCCAGCGTTCGATGAGCAGTTCTTC. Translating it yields CAISDPAFDEQFF.

CDR3 sequence reads: CASGTGEVNEQFF. DNA for the CDR3: TGTGCCAGCGGGACAGGGGAGGTGAATGAGCAGTTCTTC. The V gene is TRBV28, the J gene TRBJ2-1; TRBD1 agrees at 10 bases. Germline trimming cut 8 bases from V and 7 bases from J; bases unmatched to any gene: 5. The germline V gene encodes CDR1 MDHEN and CDR2 SYDVKM. The CDR3 is 13 amino acids.

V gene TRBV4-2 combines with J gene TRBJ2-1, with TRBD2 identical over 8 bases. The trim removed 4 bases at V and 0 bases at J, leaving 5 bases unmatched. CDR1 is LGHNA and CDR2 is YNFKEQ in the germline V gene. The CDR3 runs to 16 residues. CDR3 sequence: CASSRPGTSSYNEQFF. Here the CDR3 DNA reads TGTGCCAGCAGCCGGCCCGGGACTAGCTCCTACAATGAGCAGTTCTTC.

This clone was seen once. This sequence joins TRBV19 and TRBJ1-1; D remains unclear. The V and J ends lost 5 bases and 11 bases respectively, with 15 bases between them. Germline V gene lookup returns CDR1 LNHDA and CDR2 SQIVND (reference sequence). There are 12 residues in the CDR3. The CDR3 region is CASSLHGKGAFF. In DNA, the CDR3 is TGTGCCAGTAGTCTCCACGGGAAAGGGGCTTTCTTT.

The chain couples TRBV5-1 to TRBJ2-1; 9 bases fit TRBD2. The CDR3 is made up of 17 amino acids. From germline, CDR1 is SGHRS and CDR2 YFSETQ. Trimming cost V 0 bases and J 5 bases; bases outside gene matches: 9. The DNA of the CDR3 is TGCGCCAGCAGCTTGGGGCTAGCGGGAAATAAGAACAATGAGCAGTTCTTC. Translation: CASSLGLAGNKNNEQFF.

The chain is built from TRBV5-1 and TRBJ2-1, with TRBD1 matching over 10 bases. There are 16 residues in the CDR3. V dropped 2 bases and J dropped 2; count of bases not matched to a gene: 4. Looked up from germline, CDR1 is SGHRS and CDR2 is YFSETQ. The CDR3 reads CASSFPDRGPYNEQFF. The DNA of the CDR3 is TGCGCCAGCAGCTTCCCAGACAGGGGGCCCTACAATGAGCAGTTCTTC.

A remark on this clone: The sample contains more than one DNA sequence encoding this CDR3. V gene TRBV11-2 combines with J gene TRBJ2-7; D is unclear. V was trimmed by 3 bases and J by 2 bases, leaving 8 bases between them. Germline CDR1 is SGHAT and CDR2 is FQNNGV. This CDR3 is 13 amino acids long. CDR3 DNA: TGTGCCAGCAGCTTGCAACCCACCTACGAGCAGTACTTC. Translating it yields CASSLQPTYEQYF.

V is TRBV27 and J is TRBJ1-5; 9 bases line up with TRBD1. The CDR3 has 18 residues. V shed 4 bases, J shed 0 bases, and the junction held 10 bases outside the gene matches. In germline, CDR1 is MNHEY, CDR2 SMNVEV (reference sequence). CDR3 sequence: CASSSSGTGSYSNQPQHF. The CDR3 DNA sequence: TGTGCCAGCAGTTCCTCCGGGACAGGGTCTTATAGCAATCAGCCCCAGCATTTT.

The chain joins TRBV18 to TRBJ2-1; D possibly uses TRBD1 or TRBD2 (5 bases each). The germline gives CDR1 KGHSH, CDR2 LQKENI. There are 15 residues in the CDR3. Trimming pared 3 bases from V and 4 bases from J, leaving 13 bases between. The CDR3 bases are TGTGCCAGCTCACCCGGGGACGGAAGGTACAATGAGCAGTTCTTC. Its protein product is CASSPGDGRYNEQFF.

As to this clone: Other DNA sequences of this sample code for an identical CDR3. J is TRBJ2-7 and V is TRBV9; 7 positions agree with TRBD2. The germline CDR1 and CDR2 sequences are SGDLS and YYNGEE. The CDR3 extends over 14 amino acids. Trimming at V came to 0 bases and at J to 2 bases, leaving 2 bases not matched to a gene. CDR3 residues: CASSVGGSPYEQYF. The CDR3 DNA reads TGTGCCAGCAGCGTAGGCGGGAGCCCCTACGAGCAGTACTTC.

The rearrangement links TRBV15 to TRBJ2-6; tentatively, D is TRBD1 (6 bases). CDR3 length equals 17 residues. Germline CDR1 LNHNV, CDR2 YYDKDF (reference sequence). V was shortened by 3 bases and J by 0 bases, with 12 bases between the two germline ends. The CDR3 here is CATSRGRTASGANVLTF. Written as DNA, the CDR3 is TGTGCCACCAGCAGGGGACGGACAGCCTCTGGGGCCAACGTCCTGACTTTC.

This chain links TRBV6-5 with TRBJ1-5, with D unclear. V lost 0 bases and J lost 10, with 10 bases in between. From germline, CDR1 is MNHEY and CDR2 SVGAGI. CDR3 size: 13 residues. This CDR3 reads CASSYSFGGPQHF. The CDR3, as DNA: TGTGCCAGCAGTTACTCGTTCGGAGGTCCCCAGCATTTT.

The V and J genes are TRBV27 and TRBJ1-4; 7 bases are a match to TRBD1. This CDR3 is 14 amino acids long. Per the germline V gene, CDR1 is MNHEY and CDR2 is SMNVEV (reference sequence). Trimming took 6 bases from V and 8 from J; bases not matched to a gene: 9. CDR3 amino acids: CASSWDRIGEKLFF. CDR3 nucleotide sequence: TGTGCCAGCAGCTGGGACAGAATTGGCGAAAAACTGTTTTTT.

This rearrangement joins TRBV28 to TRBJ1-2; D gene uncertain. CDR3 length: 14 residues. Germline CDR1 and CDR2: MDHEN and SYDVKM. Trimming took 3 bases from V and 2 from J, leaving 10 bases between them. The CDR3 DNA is TGTGCCAGCAGTTTGGTCAGCTTCAACTATGGCTACACCTTC. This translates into CASSLVSFNYGYTF.

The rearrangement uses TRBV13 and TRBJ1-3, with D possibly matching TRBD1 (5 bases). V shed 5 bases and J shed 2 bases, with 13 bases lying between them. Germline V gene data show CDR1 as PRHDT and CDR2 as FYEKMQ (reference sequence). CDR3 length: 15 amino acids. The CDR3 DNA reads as TGTGCCAGCAGCCCCCGGGGGGTCCCTGGAAACACCATATATTTT. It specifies CASSPRGVPGNTIYF. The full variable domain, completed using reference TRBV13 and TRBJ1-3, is AAGVIQSPRHLIKEKRETATLKCYPIPRHDTVYWYQQGPGQDPQFLISFYEKMQSDKGSIPDRFSAQQFSDYHSELNMSSLELGDSALYFCASSPRGVPGNTIYFGEGSWLTVV.

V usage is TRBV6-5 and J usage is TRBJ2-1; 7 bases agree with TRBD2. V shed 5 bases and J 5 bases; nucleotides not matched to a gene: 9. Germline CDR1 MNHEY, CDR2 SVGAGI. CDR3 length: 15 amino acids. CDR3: CASSLGLHLDNEQFF. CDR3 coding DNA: TGTGCCAGCAGTCTGGGACTACATCTTGACAATGAGCAGTTCTTC.

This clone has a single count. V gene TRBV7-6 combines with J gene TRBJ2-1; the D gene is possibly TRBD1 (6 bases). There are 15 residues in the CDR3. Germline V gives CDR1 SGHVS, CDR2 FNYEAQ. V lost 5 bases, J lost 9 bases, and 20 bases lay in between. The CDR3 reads CASSPRTATIGEQFF. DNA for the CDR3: TGTGCCAGCAGCCCCCGGACAGCCACGATAGGTGAGCAGTTCTTC.

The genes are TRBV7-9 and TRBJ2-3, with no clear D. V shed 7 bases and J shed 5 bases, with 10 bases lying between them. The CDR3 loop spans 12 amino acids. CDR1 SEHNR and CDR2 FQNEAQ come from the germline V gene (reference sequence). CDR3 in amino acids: CASTQLVDTQYF. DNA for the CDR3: TGTGCCAGCACCCAACTGGTAGATACGCAGTATTTT.

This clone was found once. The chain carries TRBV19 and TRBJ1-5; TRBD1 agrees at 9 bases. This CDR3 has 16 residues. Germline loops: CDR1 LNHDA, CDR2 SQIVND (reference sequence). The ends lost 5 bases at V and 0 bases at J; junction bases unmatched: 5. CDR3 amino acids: CASSWRDRASNQPQHF. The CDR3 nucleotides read TGTGCCAGTAGTTGGAGGGACAGGGCTAGCAATCAGCCCCAGCATTTT.

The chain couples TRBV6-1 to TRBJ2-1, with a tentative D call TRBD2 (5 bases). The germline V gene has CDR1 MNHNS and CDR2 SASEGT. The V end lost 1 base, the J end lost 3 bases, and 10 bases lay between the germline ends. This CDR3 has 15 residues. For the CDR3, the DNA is TGTGCCAGCAGTGAAGTTAAGCGGAGCTACAATGAGCAGTTCTTC. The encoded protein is CASSEVKRSYNEQFF.

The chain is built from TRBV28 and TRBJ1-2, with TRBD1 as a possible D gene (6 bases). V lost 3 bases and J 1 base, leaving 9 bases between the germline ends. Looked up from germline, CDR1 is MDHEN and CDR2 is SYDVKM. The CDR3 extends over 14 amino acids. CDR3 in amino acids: CASSLPRGNYGYTF. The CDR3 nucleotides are TGTGCCAGCAGTTTGCCCAGGGGTAACTATGGCTACACCTTC.

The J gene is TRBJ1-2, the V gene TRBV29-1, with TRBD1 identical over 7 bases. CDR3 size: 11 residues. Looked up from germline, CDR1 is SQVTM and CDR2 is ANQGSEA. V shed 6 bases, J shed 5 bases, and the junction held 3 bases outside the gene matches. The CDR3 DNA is TGCAGCGTGTTGACAGGGTATGGCTACACCTTC. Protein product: CSVLTGYGYTF. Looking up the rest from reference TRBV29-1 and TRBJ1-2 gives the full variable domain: SAVISQKPSRDICQRGTSLTIQCQVDSQVTMMFWYRQQPGQSLTLIATANQGSEATYESGFVIDKFPISRPNLTFSTLTVSNMSPEDSSIYLCSVLTGYGYTFGSGTRLTVV.

The CDR3 region has the DNA TGTGCCAGTAGTATAGTACCCGCGGGGTCAGGGGAAGGAACCGGGGAGCTGTTTTTT. Translated, it gives CASSIVPAGSGEGTGELFF. This chain uses TRBV19 with TRBJ2-2; D tentatively fits TRBD1 or TRBD2 (6 bases each). Germline V gives CDR1 LNHDA, CDR2 SQIVND (reference sequence). The CDR3 is 19 residues long. V was pared by 1 base and J by 5 bases, with 23 bases between. The entire variable domain, with the rest obtained from reference TRBV19 and TRBJ2-2, is as follows: DGGITQSPKYLFRKEGQNVTLSCEQNLNHDAMYWYRQDPGQGLRLIYYSQIVNDFQKGDIAEGYSVSREKKESFPLTVTSAQKNPTAFYLCASSIVPAGSGEGTGELFFGEGSRLTVL.

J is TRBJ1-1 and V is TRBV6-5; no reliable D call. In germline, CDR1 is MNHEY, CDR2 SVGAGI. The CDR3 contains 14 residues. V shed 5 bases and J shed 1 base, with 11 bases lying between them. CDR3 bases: TGTGCCAGCAGTCCGAGCGAACCGAACACTGAAGCTTTCTTT. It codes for CASSPSEPNTEAFF.

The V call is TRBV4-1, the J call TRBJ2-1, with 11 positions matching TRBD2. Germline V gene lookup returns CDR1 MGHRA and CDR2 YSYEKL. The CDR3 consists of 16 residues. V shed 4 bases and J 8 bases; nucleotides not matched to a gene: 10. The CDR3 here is CASSPGTSGRRDEQFF. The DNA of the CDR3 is TGCGCCAGCAGCCCAGGGACTAGCGGCAGGAGGGATGAGCAGTTCTTC.

DNA for the CDR3: TGTGCCAGCAGTTTATCATTCTGGGACGATAACCCGGTCTTAGCTAATGAAAAACTGTTTTTT. It is translated as CASSLSFWDDNPVLANEKLFF. The gene calls are TRBV28 and TRBJ1-4, with D tentatively TRBD1 (5 bases). V lost 1 base, J lost 3 bases, and 27 bases lay in between. CDR1 is MDHEN and CDR2 is SYDVKM in the germline V gene. CDR3 length: 21 residues.

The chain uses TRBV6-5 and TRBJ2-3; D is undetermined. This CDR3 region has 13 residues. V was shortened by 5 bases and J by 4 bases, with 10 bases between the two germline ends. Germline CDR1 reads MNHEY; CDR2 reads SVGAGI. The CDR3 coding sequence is TGTGCCAGCAGTCCCCCCGAGGCAGATACGCAGTATTTT. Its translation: CASSPPEADTQYF.